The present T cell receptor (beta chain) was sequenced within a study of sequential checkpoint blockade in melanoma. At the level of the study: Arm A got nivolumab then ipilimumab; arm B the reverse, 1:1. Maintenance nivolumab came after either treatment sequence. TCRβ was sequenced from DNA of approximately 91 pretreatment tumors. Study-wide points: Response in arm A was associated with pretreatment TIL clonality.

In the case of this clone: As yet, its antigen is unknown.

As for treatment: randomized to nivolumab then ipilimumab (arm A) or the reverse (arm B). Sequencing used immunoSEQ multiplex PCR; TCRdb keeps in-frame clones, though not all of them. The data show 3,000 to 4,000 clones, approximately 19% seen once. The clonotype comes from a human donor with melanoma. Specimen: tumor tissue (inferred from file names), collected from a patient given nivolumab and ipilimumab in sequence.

The CDR3 bases are TGTGCCAGCGAGGGGGAGGAAAGCTCTGGAAACACCATATATTTT. Amino acids: CASEGEESSGNTIYF. V usage is TRBV21-1 and J usage is TRBJ1-3. TRBV21-1 is a known pseudogene. This CDR3 is 15 amino acids long.